The entry below describes one TCR beta chain. The entry originates in a study of blood T cell repertoires in COVID-19. Ages ranged from roughly 18 to 100 years, with residence in 24 US areas. Source study methods: Reference gene primer amplification gave nucleated cell count estimates. Assay: immunoSEQ multiplex PCR; the TCRdb copy retains only in-frame clones and omits some. The V and J calls and clone size come from that table; D and trimming were worked out from the DNA. The sample lists a few hundred thousand clones, around 88% occurring once. The sequence derives from a woman in her 40s with acute COVID-19. Material: PBMCs or T cells enriched from blood (not recorded which).

CDR3 DNA: TGCGCCAGCAGCTTCGATCCGGGATCCAACACTGAAGCTTTCTTT. Protein sequence: CASSFDPGSNTEAFF. This chain uses TRBV5-1 with TRBJ1-1; D uncertain. Germline V gene data show CDR1 as SGHRS and CDR2 as YFSETQ. This CDR3 has 15 residues. Trimming stripped 2 bases from V and 2 bases from J, with 13 bases between.